This TCR beta chain derives from a study of neurological immune-mediated disorders. Study-level results: Across subjects, expanded clones had no CDR3 amino acid sequences in common, pointing to private repertoires in all groups. Multiple sclerosis patients had less TCR clonal expansion than even healthy controls, unlike HTLV-1-associated myelopathy.

Unsorted libraries came from 2 million PBMCs stored at -80 °C. This clonotype was detected many times. Its cognate antigen is unknown. The authors produced cDNA by 5'RACE using 10-nucleotide random UMIs. TCRdb independently ran MiXCR on the 5' RACE reads; one entry per CDR3 protein. Of approximately 77,000 distinct CDR3 sequences listed, 9.4% are singletons. The specimen sequenced was PBMCs. This clonotype was sampled from a man aged 45 to 65 in good health.

The CDR3 bases are TGTGCCAGCAGCCCCCGGGACAGGGCTAGAGATACGCAGTATTTT. Protein: CASSPRDRARDTQYF. The chain links TRBV7-2 to TRBJ2-3; 9 bases map to TRBD1. The CDR3 length is 15 residues. The germline V gene encodes CDR1 SGHTA and CDR2 FQGNSA. J lost 5 bases, V lost 5 bases, and 8 bases had no gene match.